The 22 T cell receptor beta chains given below trace back to one sample, sequenced in a study of spatial heterogeneity in lung cancer. TCRdb passed the 5' RACE reads through MiXCR, listing each CDR3 protein once. Among about 120,000 distinct CDR3 sequences listed, 12% were seen once. Sample time point: blood at routine non-recurrence follow-up after resection. The sequenced material consisted of unsorted whole RNA from tumor, nontumor lung or frozen PBMC. The sequences come from PBMCs, collected at follow-up. These receptors all come from a male donor with early-stage non-small cell lung cancer.

The genes are TRBV6-5 and TRBJ2-3; 9 bases align to TRBD2. The CDR3 is made up of 16 amino acids. V dropped 1 base and J dropped 2; count of bases not matched to a gene: 4. Germline CDR1 is MNHEY and CDR2 is SVGAGI. Written as DNA, the CDR3 is TGTGCCAGCAGTTACTTAGCGGGGGCTTCCACAGATACGCAGTATTTT. Translating it yields CASSYLAGASTDTQYF.

This clonotype showed up just a few times. The chain has TRBV4-1 and TRBJ1-5; 7 positions agree with TRBD1. The germline CDR1 and CDR2 sequences are MGHRA and YSYEKL. Losses at the gene ends were 5 bases for V and 3 bases for J; bases not matched to a gene: 7. This CDR3 is built from 15 residues. As DNA, the CDR3 is TGCGCCAGCAGCTTGCGACAGGGATACAATCAGCCCCAGCATTTT. It encodes CASSLRQGYNQPQHF.

This clonotype was observed a handful of times. The chain employs TRBV24-1 and TRBJ2-2; possible D gene TRBD2, 6 bases. Trimming left V 3 bases short and J 0 bases short, with 7 bases between. Germline-derived CDR1 and CDR2 are KGHDR and SFDVKD. This CDR3 is built from 15 residues. The CDR3 coding sequence is TGTGCCACCAGTGATGCGGGGTCGAACACCGGGGAGCTGTTTTTT. It codes for CATSDAGSNTGELFF.

The gene calls are TRBV18 and TRBJ2-5; TRBD1 agrees at 11 bases. V shed 4 bases and J 3 bases; nucleotides not matched to a gene: 7. This CDR3 contains 16 residues. Germline V gene data show CDR1 as KGHSH and CDR2 as LQKENI. The CDR3 sequence: CASSLRTGGGEETQYF. As DNA, the CDR3 is TGTGCCAGCTCACTTCGGACAGGGGGCGGAGAAGAGACCCAGTACTTC.

This clonotype showed up many times. The V gene is TRBV5-4, the J gene TRBJ2-1, with 11 bases that match TRBD2. Trimming at V came to 1 base and at J to 0 bases, leaving 3 bases not matched to a gene. In germline, CDR1 is SGHNT, CDR2 YYREEE (reference sequence). The CDR3 covers 17 residues. The CDR3 nucleotides are TGTGCCAGCAGCTTGACTAGCGGGGGAGGCTCCTACAATGAGCAGTTCTTC. Its translation: CASSLTSGGGSYNEQFF.

This clonotype was counted only a few times. The J gene is TRBJ2-7, the V gene TRBV9; unclear D gene. Germline-derived CDR1 and CDR2 are SGDLS and YYNGEE. Trimming took 4 bases from V and 2 from J, leaving 13 bases between them. The CDR3 runs 14 residues. CDR3 in DNA: TGTGCCAGCAGCCCGGCAGGAGCTCCCTACGAGCAGTACTTC. Its translation: CASSPAGAPYEQYF. The whole variable domain, filled in from reference TRBV9 and TRBJ2-7, reads DSGVTQTPKHLITATGQRVTLRCSPRSGDLSVYWYQQSLDQGLQFLIQYYNGEERAKGNILERFSAQQFPDLHSELNLSSLELGDSALYFCASSPAGAPYEQYFGPGTRLTVT.

This rearrangement joins TRBV12-3 or TRBV12-4 to TRBJ2-1, with TRBD1 matching over 7 bases. Trimming removed 5 bases from V and 2 bases from J; junction bases left unmatched: 9. This CDR3 comprises 16 residues. The DNA for the CDR3 is TGTGCCAGCAGTCCAGGACAGGCAATTGCCTACAATGAGCAGTTCTTC. Translated, it gives CASSPGQAIAYNEQFF.

This clonotype occurred many times. V is TRBV5-6 and J is TRBJ1-2; D is unresolved. CDR1 and CDR2 from the germline V gene are SGHDT and YYEEEE. This CDR3 spans 15 amino acids. V lost 0 bases and J lost 4, with 13 bases in between. The CDR3 nucleotides are TGTGCCAGCAGCTTGGAAGGGAATGAAGGCTATGGCTACACCTTC. This translates into CASSLEGNEGYGYTF. The full variable domain, with the rest looked up from reference TRBV5-6 and TRBJ1-2, is DAGVTQSPTHLIKTRGQQVTLRCSPKSGHDTVSWYQQALGQGPQFIFQYYEEEERQRGNFPDRFSGHQFPNYSSELNVNALLLGDSALYLCASSLEGNEGYGYTFGSGTRLTVV.

This chain uses TRBV4-3 with TRBJ2-7; D possibly matches TRBD1 or TRBD2 (6 bases each). Trimming cost V 4 bases and J 4 bases, with 17 bases left between them. The germline V gene has CDR1 LGHNA and CDR2 YSLEER. This CDR3 is 15 amino acids long. The DNA for the CDR3 is TGCGCCAGCAGCCTTGAGGTCGGGGGCATATACGAGCAGTACTTC. It codes for CASSLEVGGIYEQYF.

This clonotype has at least ten counts. The chain carries TRBV4-1 and TRBJ1-2, with D hard to call. Between the trimmed V and J ends, which lost 0 bases and 7 bases, there was a span of 18 bases. Per germline, CDR1 MGHRA and CDR2 YSYEKL. The CDR3 has 16 amino acids. CDR3 sequence: CASSQDAPPRRSGYTF. The CDR3 DNA follows: TGCGCCAGCAGCCAAGATGCCCCCCCGCGCAGGTCTGGCTACACCTTC.

The chain couples TRBV28 to TRBJ1-5; possible D gene TRBD1, 5 bases. Trimming took off 6 bases at V and 7 bases at J, with 31 bases between the two ends. The CDR3 has 19 residues. Germline V gene data show CDR1 as MDHEN and CDR2 as SYDVKM. The CDR3: CASRAIASRDSGRGQPQHF. Here the CDR3 DNA reads TGTGCCAGCAGAGCCATCGCTTCCCGGGACTCGGGCCGAGGCCAGCCCCAGCATTTT.

The chain has TRBV27 and TRBJ2-7, with D perhaps TRBD1 (6 bases). The V end was cut by 2 bases, the J end by 6 bases, with 23 bases between. The length of the CDR3 is 17 residues. Germline assignment: CDR1 MNHEY and CDR2 SMNVEV (reference sequence). The CDR3 bases are TGTGCCAGCAGTTTACGGGGACCCAGGGGCATATCGGGCGAGCAGTACTTC. It encodes CASSLRGPRGISGEQYF.

Many counts were recorded for this clonotype. The genes are TRBV6-6 and TRBJ2-1, with 7 bases lining up with TRBD1. V was pared by 6 bases and J by 4 bases, with 15 bases of the junction left unmatched. Germline V gene data show CDR1 as MNHNY and CDR2 as SVGAGI (reference sequence). This CDR3 is 17 amino acids long. CDR3 amino acids: CASRVTGVLYLYNEQFF. DNA of the CDR3: TGTGCCAGCAGGGTAACAGGGGTCCTCTACCTTTACAATGAGCAGTTCTTC.

In this sample, this clonotype turned up many times. The chain uses TRBV27 and TRBJ2-7, with D unclear. V lost 3 bases, J lost 0 bases, and 9 bases lay in between. CDR3 length: 14 amino acids. Per the germline V gene, CDR1 is MNHEY and CDR2 is SMNVEV (reference sequence). CDR3: CASSLGFSSYEQYF. CDR3 bases: TGTGCCAGCAGTTTGGGTTTCAGCTCCTACGAGCAGTACTTC.

This clonotype was counted at least ten times. The V call is TRBV29-1, the J call TRBJ1-2, with 9 bases fitting TRBD1. Looked up from germline, CDR1 is SQVTM and CDR2 is ANQGSEA. The CDR3 has 13 amino acids. Trimming cost V 6 bases and J 2 bases; bases outside gene matches: 4. The CDR3 is CSVEQGANYGYTF. CDR3 coding DNA: TGCAGCGTCGAACAGGGGGCGAACTATGGCTACACCTTC.

This clonotype was counted at least ten times. The V and J genes are TRBV28 and TRBJ1-3; no clear D gene. Germline V gene data show CDR1 as MDHEN and CDR2 as SYDVKM. Trimming pared 6 bases from V and 0 bases from J, leaving 12 bases between. This CDR3 is built from 15 residues. DNA of the CDR3: TGTGCCAGCAGCGCTTCACCGCGCTCTGGAAACACCATATATTTT. It is translated as CASSASPRSGNTIYF. The full variable domain, in which reference TRBV28 and TRBJ1-3 provide the parts outside the CDR3, is DVKVTQSSRYLVKRTGEKVFLECVQDMDHENMFWYRQDPGLGLRLIYFSYDVKMKEKGDIPEGYSVSREKKERFSLILESASTNQTSMYLCASSASPRSGNTIYFGEGSWLTVV.

In this sample, this clonotype turned up many times. The gene calls are TRBV5-1 and TRBJ2-2; D not resolved. Trimming shortened V by 4 bases and J by 1 base, and 11 bases separated the two germline ends. The CDR3 is 15 residues long. Per germline, CDR1 SGHRS and CDR2 YFSETQ. The CDR3 DNA sequence: TGCGCCAGCAGCATTGGCGCCAGGAACACCGGGGAGCTGTTTTTT. Its translation is CASSIGARNTGELFF. Full variable domain (missing parts from reference TRBV5-1 and TRBJ2-2): KAGVTQTPRYLIKTRGQQVTLSCSPISGHRSVSWYQQTPGQGLQFLFEYFSETQRNKGNFPGRFSGRQFSNSRSEMNVSTLELGDSALYLCASSIGARNTGELFFGEGSRLTVL.

This clonotype has at least ten counts. This sequence joins TRBV6-5 and TRBJ1-5; D is unresolved. V dropped 0 bases and J dropped 6 bases, with 12 bases sitting between them. CDR1 is MNHEY and CDR2 is SVGAGI in the germline V gene. The CDR3 spans 15 residues. The CDR3 DNA follows: TGTGCCAGCAGTTACTCGATGGAGGGTCGTCAGCCCCAGCATTTT. Residues: CASSYSMEGRQPQHF.

This clonotype was seen only a few times. The chain has TRBV5-6 and TRBJ1-2, with 8 bases matching TRBD1. Germline CDR1 is SGHDT and CDR2 is YYEEEE. This CDR3 has 13 residues. V shed 2 bases, J shed 6 bases, and the junction held 3 bases outside the gene matches. The CDR3 DNA reads TGTGCCAGCAGCTTAAGACAGGGGAATGGCTACACCTTC. It codes for CASSLRQGNGYTF.

This clonotype came up many times. The rearrangement uses TRBV28 and TRBJ1-5; TRBD1 agrees at 8 bases. CDR3 size: 19 residues. V shed 2 bases, J shed 0 bases, and the junction held 12 bases outside the gene matches. Germline CDR1 reads MDHEN; CDR2 reads SYDVKM. The CDR3 sequence: CASSLMSPGTGFSNQPQHF. The CDR3 nucleotides read TGTGCCAGCAGTTTAATGTCCCCTGGGACAGGTTTTAGCAATCAGCCCCAGCATTTT.

The chain is built from TRBV5-4 and TRBJ2-7; maybe TRBD2 (5 bases). The CDR3 covers 13 residues. Germline CDR1 is SGHNT and CDR2 is YYREEE (reference sequence). Trimming left V 0 bases short and J 7 bases short, with 11 bases between. The CDR3 DNA follows: TGTGCCAGCAGCTTGGGGACTTACTCGGAGCAGTACTTC. Translating it yields CASSLGTYSEQYF. Variable domain in full (rest from reference TRBV5-4 and TRBJ2-7): ETGVTQSPTHLIKTRGQQVTLRCSSQSGHNTVSWYQQALGQGPQFIFQYYREEENGRGNFPPRFSGLQFPNYSSELNVNALELDDSALYLCASSLGTYSEQYFGPGTRLTVT.

The chain is built from TRBV3-1 and TRBJ1-2, with a weak D call TRBD1 (6 bases). Trimming left V 1 base short and J 4 bases short, with 13 bases between. The CDR3 runs to 15 residues. Per the germline V gene, CDR1 is LGHDT and CDR2 is YNNKEL (reference sequence). The CDR3 loop reads CASSQADRYGYGYTF. DNA of the CDR3: TGTGCCAGCAGCCAAGCTGACAGGTATGGCTATGGCTACACCTTC.